The next 3 T cell receptor beta chains were all read from a single sample in a study of cytomegalovirus exposure and HLA in healthy donors. The PCR used 60 Vbeta and 13 Jbeta primers. The assay was immunoSEQ multiplex PCR, and TCRdb's table has in-frame clones only and misses some. The sample lists approximately 90,000 clones; approximately 77% were seen once. Sequencing was done on a sample of PBMCs. These receptors were taken from a woman aged 40 to 50 in good health and CMV-seronegative.

The chain recombines TRBV5-4 with TRBJ2-7, with D possibly being TRBD2 (5 bases). There are 14 residues in the CDR3. V lost 4 bases and J 0 bases, leaving 11 bases between the germline ends. Germline values: CDR1 SGHNT, CDR2 YYREEE (reference sequence). CDR3 coding DNA: TGTGCCAGCAGCCCCGACGGAGGCTCCTACGAGCAGTACTTC. Protein sequence: CASSPDGGSYEQYF.

The genes are TRBV27 and TRBJ1-2, with D tentatively TRBD1 (6 bases). The CDR3 extends over 15 amino acids. V was shortened by 0 bases and J by 4 bases, with 12 bases between the two germline ends. Germline CDR1 MNHEY, CDR2 SMNVEV (reference sequence). The CDR3 DNA reads as TGTGCCAGCAGTTTATCTACAGGGCCTCTCTATGGCTACACCTTC. This translates into CASSLSTGPLYGYTF.

The chain uses TRBV7-9 and TRBJ1-3; D remains unclear. The V end lost 1 base, the J end lost 4 bases, and 8 bases lay between the germline ends. The CDR3 has 14 residues. In germline, CDR1 is SEHNR, CDR2 FQNEAQ (reference sequence). CDR3: CASSLERQGNTIYF. The CDR3 DNA sequence: TGTGCCAGCAGCTTAGAGCGGCAGGGAAACACCATATATTTT.